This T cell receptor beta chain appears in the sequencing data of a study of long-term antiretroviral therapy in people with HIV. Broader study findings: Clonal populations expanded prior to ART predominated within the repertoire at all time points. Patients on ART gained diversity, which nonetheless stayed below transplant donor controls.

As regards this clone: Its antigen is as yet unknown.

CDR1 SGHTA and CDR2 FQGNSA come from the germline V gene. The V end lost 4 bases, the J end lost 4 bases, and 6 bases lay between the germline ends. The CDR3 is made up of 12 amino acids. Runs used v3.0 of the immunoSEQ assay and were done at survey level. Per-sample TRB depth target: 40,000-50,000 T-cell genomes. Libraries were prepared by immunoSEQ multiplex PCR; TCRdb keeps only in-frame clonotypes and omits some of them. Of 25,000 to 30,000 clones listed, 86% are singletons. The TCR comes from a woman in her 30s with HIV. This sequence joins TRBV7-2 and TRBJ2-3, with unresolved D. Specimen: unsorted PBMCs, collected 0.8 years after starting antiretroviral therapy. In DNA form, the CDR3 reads TGTGCCAGCAGCTCGTACCCAGATACGCAGTATTTT. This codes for CASSSYPDTQYF.